This TCR beta chain was retrieved from a study of human T cells and chemical hapten exposure. Points from the study as a whole: Sensitization with DPC brought no change to TCRs above 1 in 1000 in frequency. Expanded TCR counts at PT1 went up together with patch test score, a positive correlation.

Comments on this clonotype: Its antigen remains unknown.

From the RACE reads, TCRdb called clonotypes with MiXCR, one entry per CDR3 protein. The sample holds more than 60,000 distinct CDR3 sequences, approximately 10% seen once. Time point here: patch test 2, 6 weeks after DPC sensitization. Treatment reported: therapeutic diphenylcyclopropenone sensitization with weekly scalp DPC. Trimming stripped 2 bases from V and 0 bases from J, with 9 bases between. CDR1 and CDR2 from the germline V gene are SGDLS and YYNGEE. CDR3 length: 15 amino acids. The sequences come from whole blood, collected in connection with sensitization to the hapten diphenylcyclopropenone (DPC). The TCR sequence derives from a woman aged 50 to 60 with alopecia areata. Some clones in this sample may be carry-over from other donors' samples. The gene calls are TRBV9 and TRBJ1-3, with a possible D match to TRBD1 (6 bases). In DNA form, the CDR3 reads TGTGCCAGCAGCGTCACAGGGATCTCTGGAAACACCATATATTTT. Translating it yields CASSVTGISGNTIYF.